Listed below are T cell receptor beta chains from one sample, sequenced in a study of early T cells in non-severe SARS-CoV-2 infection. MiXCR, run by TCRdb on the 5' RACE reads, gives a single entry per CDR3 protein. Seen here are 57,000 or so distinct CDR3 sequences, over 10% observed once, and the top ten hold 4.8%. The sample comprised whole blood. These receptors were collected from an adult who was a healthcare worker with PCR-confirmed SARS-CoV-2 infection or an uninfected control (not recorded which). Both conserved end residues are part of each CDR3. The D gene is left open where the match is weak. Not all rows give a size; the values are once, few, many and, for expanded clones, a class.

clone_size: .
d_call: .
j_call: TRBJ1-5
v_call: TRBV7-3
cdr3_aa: CASSSSGNQPQHF
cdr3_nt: TGTGCCAGCAGCTCTAGCGGGAATCAGCCCCAGCATTTT

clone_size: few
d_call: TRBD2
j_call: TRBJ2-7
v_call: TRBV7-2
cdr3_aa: CASSLQAGYYEQYF
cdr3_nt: TGTGCCAGCAGCTTGCAAGCGGGATACTACGAGCAGTACTTC

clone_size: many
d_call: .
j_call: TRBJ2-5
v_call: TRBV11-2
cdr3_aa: CASSLIRLEETQYF
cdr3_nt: TGTGCCAGCAGCTTGATCCGCCTGGAGGAGACCCAGTACTTC

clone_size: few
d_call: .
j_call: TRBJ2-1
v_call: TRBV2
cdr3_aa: CASSEALGRDEQFF
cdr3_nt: TGTGCCAGCAGTGAGGCACTCGGGCGGGATGAGCAGTTCTTC

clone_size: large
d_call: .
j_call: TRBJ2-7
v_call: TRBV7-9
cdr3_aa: CASSLVGPEQYF
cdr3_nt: TGTGCCAGCAGCTTAGTTGGCCCAGAGCAGTACTTC

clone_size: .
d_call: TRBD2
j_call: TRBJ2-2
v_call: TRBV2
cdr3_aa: CASSLAGVTNTGELFF
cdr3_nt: TGTGCCAGCAGCCTAGCGGGGGTTACGAACACCGGGGAGCTGTTTTTT

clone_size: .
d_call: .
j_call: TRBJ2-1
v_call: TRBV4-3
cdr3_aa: CASSLDRGAGSYNEQFF
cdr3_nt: TGCGCCAGCAGCCTAGATCGGGGGGCTGGCTCCTACAATGAGCAGTTCTTC

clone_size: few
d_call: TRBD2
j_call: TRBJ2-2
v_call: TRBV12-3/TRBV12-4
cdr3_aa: CASTSDARGLAVNTGELFF
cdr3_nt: TGTGCCAGCACCTCCGACGCGAGGGGACTAGCGGTAAACACCGGGGAGCTGTTTTTT

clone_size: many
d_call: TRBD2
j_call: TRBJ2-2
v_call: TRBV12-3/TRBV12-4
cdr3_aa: CASRSSGSTGELFF
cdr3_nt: TGTGCCAGCAGGTCCAGCGGGAGCACCGGGGAGCTGTTTTTT

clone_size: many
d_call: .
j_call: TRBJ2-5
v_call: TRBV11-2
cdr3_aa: CASSLGQVQETQYF
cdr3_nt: TGTGCCAGCAGCTTAGGCCAGGTCCAAGAGACCCAGTACTTC

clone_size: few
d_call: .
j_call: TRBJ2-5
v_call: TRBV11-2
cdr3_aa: CASSLDGYRGTQYF
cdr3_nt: TGTGCCAGCAGCTTAGATGGGTATCGCGGGACCCAGTACTTC

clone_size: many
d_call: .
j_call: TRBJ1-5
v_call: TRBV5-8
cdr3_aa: CASSRHPEGDQPQHF
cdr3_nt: TGTGCCAGCAGTAGACACCCGGAGGGTGATCAGCCCCAGCATTTT

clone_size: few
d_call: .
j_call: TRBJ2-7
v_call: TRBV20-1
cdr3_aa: CSARDLVDEQYF
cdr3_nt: TGCAGTGCTAGAGATCTGGTAGACGAGCAGTACTTC

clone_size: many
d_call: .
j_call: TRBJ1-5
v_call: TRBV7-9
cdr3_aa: CASTRGNQPQHF
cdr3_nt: TGTGCCAGCACCAGGGGAAATCAGCCCCAGCATTTT

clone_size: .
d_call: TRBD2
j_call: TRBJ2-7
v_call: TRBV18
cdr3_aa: CASSEGLAGTYEQYF
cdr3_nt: TGTGCCAGCTCAGAGGGACTAGCGGGAACCTACGAGCAGTACTTC

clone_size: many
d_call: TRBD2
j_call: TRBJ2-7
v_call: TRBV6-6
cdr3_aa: CASSPVERGSYEQYF
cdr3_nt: TGTGCCAGCAGCCCCGTGGAGCGGGGGAGCTACGAGCAGTACTTC

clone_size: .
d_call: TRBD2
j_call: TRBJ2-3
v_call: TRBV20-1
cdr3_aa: CSARDPRTSVADTQYF
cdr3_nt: TGCAGTGCTAGAGATCCCCGGACTAGCGTCGCAGATACGCAGTATTTT

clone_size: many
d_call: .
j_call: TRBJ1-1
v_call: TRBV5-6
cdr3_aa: CASSLSGTMNTEAFF
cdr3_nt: TGTGCCAGCAGCTTATCAGGCACCATGAACACTGAAGCTTTCTTT

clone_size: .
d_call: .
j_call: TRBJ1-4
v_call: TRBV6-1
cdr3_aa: CASSDPSPNEKLFF
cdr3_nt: TGTGCCAGCAGCGACCCAAGCCCTAATGAAAAACTGTTTTTT

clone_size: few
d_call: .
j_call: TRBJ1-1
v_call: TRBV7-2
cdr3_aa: CASSFDREYEAFF
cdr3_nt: TGTGCCAGCAGCTTCGACAGAGAATATGAAGCTTTCTTT

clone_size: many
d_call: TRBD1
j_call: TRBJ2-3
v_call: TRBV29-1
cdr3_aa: CSASTQGNPTDTQYF
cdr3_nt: TGCAGCGCTTCGACACAGGGGAACCCCACAGATACGCAGTATTTT

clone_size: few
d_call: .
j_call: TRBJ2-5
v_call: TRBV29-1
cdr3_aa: CSGRGPQETQYF
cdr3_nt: TGCAGCGGGAGAGGACCCCAAGAGACCCAGTACTTC

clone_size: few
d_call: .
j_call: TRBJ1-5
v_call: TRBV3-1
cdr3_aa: CASSQQLYQPQHF
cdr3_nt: TGTGCCAGCAGCCAGCAATTATATCAGCCCCAGCATTTT

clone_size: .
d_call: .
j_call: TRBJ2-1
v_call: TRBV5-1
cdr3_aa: CASSSPARTEQFF
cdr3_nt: TGCGCCAGCAGCTCCCCGGCCCGCACTGAGCAGTTCTTC

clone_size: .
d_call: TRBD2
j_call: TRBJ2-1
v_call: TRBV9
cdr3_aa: CASSSRTSLLNEQFF
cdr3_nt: TGTGCCAGCAGCTCCCGGACTAGTCTACTCAATGAGCAGTTCTTC

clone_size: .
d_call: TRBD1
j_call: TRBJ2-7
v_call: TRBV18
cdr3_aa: CASSPTGVNEQYF
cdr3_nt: TGTGCCAGCTCGCCGACAGGGGTAAACGAGCAGTACTTC

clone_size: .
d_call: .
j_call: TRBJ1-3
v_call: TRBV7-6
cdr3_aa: CASSLTRNTIYF
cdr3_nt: TGTGCCAGCAGCTTAACAAGAAACACCATATATTTT

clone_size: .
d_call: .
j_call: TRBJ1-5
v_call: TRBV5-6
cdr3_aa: CASSLVFYCWAGHQPQHF
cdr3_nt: TGTGCCAGCAGCTTGGTTTTTTATTGCTGGGCAGGGCATCAGCCCCAGCATTTT

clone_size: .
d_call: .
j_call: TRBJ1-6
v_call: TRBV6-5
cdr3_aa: CASSYSDAGDSPLHF
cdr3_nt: TGTGCCAGCAGTTACTCAGATGCAGGGGATTCACCCCTCCACTTT

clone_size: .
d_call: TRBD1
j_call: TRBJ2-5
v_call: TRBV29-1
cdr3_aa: CSVVTTSGGQETQYF
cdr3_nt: TGCAGCGTTGTGACTACCTCAGGGGGCCAAGAGACCCAGTACTTC

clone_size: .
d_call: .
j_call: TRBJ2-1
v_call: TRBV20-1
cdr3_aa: CSAEQAGSYNEQFF
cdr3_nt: TGCAGTGCTGAGCAAGCGGGCTCCTACAATGAGCAGTTCTTC

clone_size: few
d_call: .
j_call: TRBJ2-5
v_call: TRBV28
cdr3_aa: CASSSGAGETQYF
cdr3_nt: TGTGCCAGCAGTAGCGGAGCGGGAGAGACCCAGTACTTC

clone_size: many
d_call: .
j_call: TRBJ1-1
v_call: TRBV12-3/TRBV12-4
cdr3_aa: CASSLGANTEAFF
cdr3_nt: TGTGCCAGCAGTTTGGGGGCAAACACTGAAGCTTTCTTT

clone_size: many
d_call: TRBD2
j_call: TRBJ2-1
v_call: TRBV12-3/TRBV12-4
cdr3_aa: CASTRLAGGKNEQFF
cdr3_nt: TGTGCCAGCACCCGACTAGCGGGAGGAAAGAATGAGCAGTTCTTC

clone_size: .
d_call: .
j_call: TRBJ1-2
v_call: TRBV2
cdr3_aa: CASSVQGTYGYTF
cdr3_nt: TGTGCCAGCAGTGTCCAGGGAACCTATGGCTACACCTTC

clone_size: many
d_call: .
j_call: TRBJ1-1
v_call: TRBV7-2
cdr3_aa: CASSFKGLGAEAFF
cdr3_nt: TGTGCCAGCAGCTTTAAGGGCCTAGGGGCTGAAGCTTTCTTT

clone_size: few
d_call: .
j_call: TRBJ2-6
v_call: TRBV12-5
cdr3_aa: CASGTSGANVLTF
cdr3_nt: TGTGCTAGTGGTACCTCTGGGGCCAACGTCCTGACTTTC

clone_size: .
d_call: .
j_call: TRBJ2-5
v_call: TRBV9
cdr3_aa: CASSGSAARETQYF
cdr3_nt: TGTGCCAGCAGCGGGTCCGCGGCGCGAGAGACCCAGTACTTC

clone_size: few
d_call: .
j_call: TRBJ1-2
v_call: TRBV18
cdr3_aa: CASSPQGYGYTF
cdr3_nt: TGTGCCAGCTCACCACAGGGGTATGGCTACACCTTC

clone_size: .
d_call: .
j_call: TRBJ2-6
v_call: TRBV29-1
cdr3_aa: CSVVRGTALTF
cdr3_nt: TGCAGCGTTGTGAGAGGGACTGCCCTGACTTTC

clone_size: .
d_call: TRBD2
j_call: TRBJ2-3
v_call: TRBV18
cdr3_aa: CASSPPGLAGGDTQYF
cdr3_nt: TGTGCCAGCTCACCTCCTGGACTAGCGGGAGGAGATACGCAGTATTTT

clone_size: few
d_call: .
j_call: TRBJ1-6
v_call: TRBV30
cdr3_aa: CAWRPGGSPLHF
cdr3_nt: TGTGCCTGGAGGCCCGGCGGCTCACCCCTCCACTTT

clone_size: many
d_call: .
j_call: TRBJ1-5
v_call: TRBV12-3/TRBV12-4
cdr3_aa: CASRITTDGQPQHF
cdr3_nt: TGTGCCAGCAGGATAACTACCGATGGTCAGCCCCAGCATTTT

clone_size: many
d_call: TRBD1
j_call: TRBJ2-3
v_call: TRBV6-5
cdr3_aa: CASSVTGSTDTQYF
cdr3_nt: TGTGCCAGCAGCGTGACAGGGTCCACAGATACGCAGTATTTT

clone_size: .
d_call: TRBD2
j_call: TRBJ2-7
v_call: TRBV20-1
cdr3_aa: CSALGGSGAESVYEQYF
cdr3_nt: TGCAGTGCCCTCGGAGGTAGCGGGGCCGAATCAGTTTACGAGCAGTACTTC

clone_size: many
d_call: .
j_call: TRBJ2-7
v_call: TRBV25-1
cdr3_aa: CASTPRGSSYEQYF
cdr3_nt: TGTGCCAGCACCCCCCGGGGGAGCTCCTACGAGCAGTACTTC

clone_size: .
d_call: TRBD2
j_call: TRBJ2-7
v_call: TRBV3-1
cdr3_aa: CASSQDLAGGSLSYEQYF
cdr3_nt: TGTGCCAGCAGCCAAGATTTAGCGGGAGGCTCCCTCTCCTACGAGCAGTACTTC

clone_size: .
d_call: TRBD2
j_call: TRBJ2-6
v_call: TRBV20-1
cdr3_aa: CSAPAGEKVLTF
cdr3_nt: TGCAGTGCCCCTGCGGGGGAAAAGGTCCTGACTTTC

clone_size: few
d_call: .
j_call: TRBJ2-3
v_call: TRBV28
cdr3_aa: CATTRRRSYTDTQYF
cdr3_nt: TGTGCCACCACGCGGCGACGGTCCTACACAGATACGCAGTATTTT

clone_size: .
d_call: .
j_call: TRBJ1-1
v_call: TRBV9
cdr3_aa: CASSVSVLGEAFF
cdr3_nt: TGTGCCAGCAGCGTCTCTGTTCTGGGGGAAGCTTTCTTT

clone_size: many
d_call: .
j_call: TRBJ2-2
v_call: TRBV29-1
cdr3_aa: CSVPRGTNTGELFF
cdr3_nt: TGCAGCGTGCCCCGGGGGACGAACACCGGGGAGCTGTTTTTT